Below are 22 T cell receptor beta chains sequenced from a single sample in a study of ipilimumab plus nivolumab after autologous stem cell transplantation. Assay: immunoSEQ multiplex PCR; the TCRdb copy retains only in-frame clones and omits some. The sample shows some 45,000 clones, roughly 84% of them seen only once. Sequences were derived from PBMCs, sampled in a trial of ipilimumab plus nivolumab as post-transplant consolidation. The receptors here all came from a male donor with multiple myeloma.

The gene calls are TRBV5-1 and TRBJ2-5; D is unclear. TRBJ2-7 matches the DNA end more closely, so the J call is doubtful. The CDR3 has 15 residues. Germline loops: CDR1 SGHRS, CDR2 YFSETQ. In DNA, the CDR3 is TGCGCCAGCAGCTTGGCCCCCAGTAGTGGCTACGAGCAGTACTTC. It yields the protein CASSLAPSSGYEQYF.

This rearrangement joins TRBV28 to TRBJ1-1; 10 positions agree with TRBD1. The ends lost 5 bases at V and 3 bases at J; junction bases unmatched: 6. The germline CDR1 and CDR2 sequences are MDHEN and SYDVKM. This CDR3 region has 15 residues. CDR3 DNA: TGTGCCAGCAGTACGACAGGGGGCCGGTACACTGAAGCTTTCTTT. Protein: CASSTTGGRYTEAFF.

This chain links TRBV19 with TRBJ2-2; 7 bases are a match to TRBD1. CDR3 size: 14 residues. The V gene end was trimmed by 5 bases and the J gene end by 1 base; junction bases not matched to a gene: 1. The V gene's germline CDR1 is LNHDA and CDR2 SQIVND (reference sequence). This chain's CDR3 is CASSRQGNTGELFF. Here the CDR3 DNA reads TGTGCCAGTAGTCGACAGGGGAACACCGGGGAGCTGTTTTTT. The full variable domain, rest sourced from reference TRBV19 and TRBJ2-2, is DGGITQSPKYLFRKEGQNVTLSCEQNLNHDAMYWYRQDPGQGLRLIYYSQIVNDFQKGDIAEGYSVSREKKESFPLTVTSAQKNPTAFYLCASSRQGNTGELFFGEGSRLTVL.

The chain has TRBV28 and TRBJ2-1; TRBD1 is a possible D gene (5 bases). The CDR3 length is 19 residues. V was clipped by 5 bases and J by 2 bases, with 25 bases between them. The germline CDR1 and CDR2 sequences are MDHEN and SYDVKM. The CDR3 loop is CASSPIGRQLSSPYNEQFF. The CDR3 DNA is TGTGCCAGCAGTCCCATCGGTCGACAGTTGAGTTCCCCCTACAATGAGCAGTTCTTC.

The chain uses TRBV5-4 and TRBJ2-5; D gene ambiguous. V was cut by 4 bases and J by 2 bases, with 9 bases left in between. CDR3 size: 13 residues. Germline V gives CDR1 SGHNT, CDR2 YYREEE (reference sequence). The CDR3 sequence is CASSPPQQETQYF. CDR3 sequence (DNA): TGTGCCAGCAGCCCCCCACAGCAAGAGACCCAGTACTTC.

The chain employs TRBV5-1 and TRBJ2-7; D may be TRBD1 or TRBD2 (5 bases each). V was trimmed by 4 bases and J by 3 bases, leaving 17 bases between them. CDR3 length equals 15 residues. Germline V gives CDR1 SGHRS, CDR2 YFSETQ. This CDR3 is CASSQIGTEVYEQYF. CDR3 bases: TGCGCCAGCAGCCAGATCGGGACGGAAGTCTACGAGCAGTACTTC.

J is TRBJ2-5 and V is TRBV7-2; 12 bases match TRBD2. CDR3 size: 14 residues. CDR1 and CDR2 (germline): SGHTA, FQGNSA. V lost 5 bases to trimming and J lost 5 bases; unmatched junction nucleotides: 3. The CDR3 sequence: CASSATSGGETQYF. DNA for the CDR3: TGTGCCAGCAGCGCAACTAGCGGGGGGGAGACCCAGTACTTC.

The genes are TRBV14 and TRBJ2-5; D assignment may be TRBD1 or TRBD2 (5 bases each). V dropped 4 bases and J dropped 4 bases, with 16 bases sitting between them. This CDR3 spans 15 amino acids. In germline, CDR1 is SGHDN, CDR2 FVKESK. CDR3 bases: TGTGCCAGCAGCCCTCGGTGGGACCTCCGAGAGACCCAGTACTTC. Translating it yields CASSPRWDLRETQYF.

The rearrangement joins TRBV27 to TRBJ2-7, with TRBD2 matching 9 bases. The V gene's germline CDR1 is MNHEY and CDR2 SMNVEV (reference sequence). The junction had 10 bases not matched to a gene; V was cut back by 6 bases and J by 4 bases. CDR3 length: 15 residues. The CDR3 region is CASRTGLARRYEQYF. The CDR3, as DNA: TGTGCCAGCAGGACGGGACTAGCCAGGAGGTACGAGCAGTACTTC.

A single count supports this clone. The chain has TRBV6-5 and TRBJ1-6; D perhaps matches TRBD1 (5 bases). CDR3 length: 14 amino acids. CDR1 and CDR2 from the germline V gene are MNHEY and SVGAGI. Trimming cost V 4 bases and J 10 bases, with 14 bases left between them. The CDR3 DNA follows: TGTGCCAGCAGTTTTATAAGGGGCCAATCACCCCTCCACTTT. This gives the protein CASSFIRGQSPLHF.

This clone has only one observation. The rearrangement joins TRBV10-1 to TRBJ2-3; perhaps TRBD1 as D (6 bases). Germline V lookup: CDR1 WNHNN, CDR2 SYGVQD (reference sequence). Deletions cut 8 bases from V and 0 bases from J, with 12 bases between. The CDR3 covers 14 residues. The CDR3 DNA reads TGCGCCAGCGGGACAAGCGAAAGCACAGATACGCAGTATTTT. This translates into CASGTSESTDTQYF.

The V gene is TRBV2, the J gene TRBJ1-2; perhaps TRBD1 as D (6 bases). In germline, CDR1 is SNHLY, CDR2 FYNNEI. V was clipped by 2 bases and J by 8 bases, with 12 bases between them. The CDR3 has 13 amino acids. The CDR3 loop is CASSEIQGGGYTF. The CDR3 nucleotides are TGTGCCAGCAGTGAAATACAGGGTGGCGGCTACACCTTC.

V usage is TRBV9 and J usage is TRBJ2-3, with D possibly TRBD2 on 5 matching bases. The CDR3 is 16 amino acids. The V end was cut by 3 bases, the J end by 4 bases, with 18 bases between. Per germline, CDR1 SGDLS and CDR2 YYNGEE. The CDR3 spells CASSGGLSLVADTQYF. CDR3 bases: TGTGCCAGCAGCGGAGGACTTAGTCTTGTGGCAGATACGCAGTATTTT.

The CDR3 sequence: CASGRGSQPQHF. In DNA, the CDR3 is TGTGCCAGCGGGCGGGGCAGTCAGCCCCAGCATTTT. The chain is built from TRBV11-2 and TRBJ1-5, with D possibly matching TRBD1 (5 bases). V was shortened by 8 bases and J by 6 bases, with 11 bases between the two germline ends. Germline values: CDR1 SGHAT, CDR2 FQNNGV. The CDR3 is made up of 12 amino acids.

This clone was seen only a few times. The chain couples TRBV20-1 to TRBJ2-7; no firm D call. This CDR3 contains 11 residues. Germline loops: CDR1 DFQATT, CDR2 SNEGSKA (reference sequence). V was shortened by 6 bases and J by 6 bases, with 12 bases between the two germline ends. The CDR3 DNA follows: TGCAGTGCATTCCGTGAGGTCGAGCAGTACTTC. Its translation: CSAFREVEQYF.

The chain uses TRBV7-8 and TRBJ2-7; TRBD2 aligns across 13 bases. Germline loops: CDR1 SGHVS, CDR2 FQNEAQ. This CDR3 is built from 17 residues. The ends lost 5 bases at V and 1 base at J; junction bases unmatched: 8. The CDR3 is CASSPRTSGSGSYEQYF. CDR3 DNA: TGTGCCAGCAGCCCCCGGACTAGCGGGAGCGGGTCCTACGAGCAGTACTTC. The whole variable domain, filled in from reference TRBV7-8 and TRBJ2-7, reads GAGVSQSPRYKVAKRGQDVALRCDPISGHVSLFWYQQALGQGPEFLTYFQNEAQLDKSGLPSDRFFAERPEGSVSTLKIQRTQQEDSAVYLCASSPRTSGSGSYEQYFGPGTRLTVT.

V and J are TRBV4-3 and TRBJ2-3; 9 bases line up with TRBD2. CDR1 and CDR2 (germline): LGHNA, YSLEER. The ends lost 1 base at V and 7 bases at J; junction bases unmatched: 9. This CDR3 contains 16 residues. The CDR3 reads CASSQGLVAGVNTQYF. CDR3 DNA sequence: TGCGCCAGCAGCCAAGGACTAGTAGCGGGGGTAAATACGCAGTATTTT.

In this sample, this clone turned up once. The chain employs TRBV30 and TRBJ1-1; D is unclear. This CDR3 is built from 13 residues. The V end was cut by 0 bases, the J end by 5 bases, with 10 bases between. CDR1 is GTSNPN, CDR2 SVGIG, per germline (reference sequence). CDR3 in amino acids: CAWSVEGGTEAFF. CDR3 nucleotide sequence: TGTGCCTGGAGTGTAGAGGGAGGTACTGAAGCTTTCTTT.

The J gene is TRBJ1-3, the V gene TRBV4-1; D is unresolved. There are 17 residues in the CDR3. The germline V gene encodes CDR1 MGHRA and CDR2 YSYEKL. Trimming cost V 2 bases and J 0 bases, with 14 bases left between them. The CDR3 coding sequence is TGCGCCAGCAGCCAACCGATCCTCGGGGTCTCTGGAAACACCATATATTTT. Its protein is CASSQPILGVSGNTIYF.

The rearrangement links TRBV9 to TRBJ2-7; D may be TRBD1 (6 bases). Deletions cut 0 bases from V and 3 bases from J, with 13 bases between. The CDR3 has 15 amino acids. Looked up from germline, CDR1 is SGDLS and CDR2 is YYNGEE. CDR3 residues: CASSVASTGLYEQYF. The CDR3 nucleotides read TGTGCCAGCAGCGTAGCTAGTACAGGGCTCTACGAGCAGTACTTC.

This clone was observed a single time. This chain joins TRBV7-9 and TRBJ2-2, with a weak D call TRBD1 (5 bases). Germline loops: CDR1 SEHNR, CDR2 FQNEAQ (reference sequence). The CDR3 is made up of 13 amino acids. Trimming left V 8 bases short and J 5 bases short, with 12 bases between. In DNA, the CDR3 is TGTGCCAGCGCCGGGCAGGGTACCGGGGAGCTGTTTTTT. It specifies CASAGQGTGELFF.

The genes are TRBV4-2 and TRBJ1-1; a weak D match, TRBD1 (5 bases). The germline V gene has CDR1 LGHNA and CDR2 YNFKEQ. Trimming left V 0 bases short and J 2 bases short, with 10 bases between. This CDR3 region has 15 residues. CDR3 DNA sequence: TGTGCCAGCAGCCAAGAACCAGGGATAAACACTGAAGCTTTCTTT. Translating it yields CASSQEPGINTEAFF.